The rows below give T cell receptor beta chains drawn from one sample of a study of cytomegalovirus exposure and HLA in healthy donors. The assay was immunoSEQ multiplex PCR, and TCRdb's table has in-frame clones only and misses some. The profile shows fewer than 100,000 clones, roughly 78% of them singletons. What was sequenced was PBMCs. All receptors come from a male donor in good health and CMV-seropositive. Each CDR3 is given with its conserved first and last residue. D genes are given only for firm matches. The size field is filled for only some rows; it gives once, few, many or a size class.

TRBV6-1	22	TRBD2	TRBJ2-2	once	TGTGCCAGCAGTGAAGCCCCGCCGACTAGCGGGGGGCCGCTGATAGACACCGGGGAGCTGTTTTTT	CASSEAPPTSGGPLIDTGELFF
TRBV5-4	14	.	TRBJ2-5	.	TGTGCCAGCGGGGCCGCGGGATCCTTCGGGGAGCAGTACTTC	CASGAAGSFGEQYF
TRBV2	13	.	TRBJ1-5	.	TGTGCCACCTCAGGGGAGCGCAATCAGCCCCAGCATTTT	CATSGERNQPQHF
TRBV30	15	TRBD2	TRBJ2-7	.	TGTGCCTGGAGTGTACCGACTAGCGGGAGACACGAGCAGTACTTC	CAWSVPTSGRHEQYF
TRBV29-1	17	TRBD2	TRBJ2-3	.	TGCAGCGTTGAGGGGCTAGCGGGAGCTAATTCAGCAGATACGCAGTATTTT	CSVEGLAGANSADTQYF
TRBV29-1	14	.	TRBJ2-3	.	TGCAGCGCCCTCGCGGGGCCCAGCACAGATACGCAGTATTTT	CSALAGPSTDTQYF
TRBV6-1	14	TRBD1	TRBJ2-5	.	TGTGCCAGCAGTCACGGGACAGCCAGGGAGACCCAGTACTTC	CASSHGTARETQYF
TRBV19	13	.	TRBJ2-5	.	TGTGCCAGTAGTGGAGGTTTCCAAGAGACCCAGTACTTC	CASSGGFQETQYF
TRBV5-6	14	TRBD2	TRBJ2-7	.	TGTGCCAGCAGCCCCCGGGGGGTGGGTTACGAGCAGTACTTC	CASSPRGVGYEQYF
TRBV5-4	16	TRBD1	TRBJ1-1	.	TGTGCCAGCAGCCCTTCGGGACAGGGGTCTTTCACTGAAGCTTTCTTT	CASSPSGQGSFTEAFF
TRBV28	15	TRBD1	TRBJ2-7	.	TGTGCCAGCAGTTTAATGACGACAGGGACCTACGAGCAGTACTTC	CASSLMTTGTYEQYF
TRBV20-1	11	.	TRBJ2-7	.	TGCAGGGCAGGGATGGGCTACGAGCAGTACTTC	CRAGMGYEQYF
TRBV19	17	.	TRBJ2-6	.	TGTGCCAGCATAGACCCGGACAGATTCTCTGGGGCCAACGTCCTGACTTTC	CASIDPDRFSGANVLTF
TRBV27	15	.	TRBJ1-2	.	TGTGCCAGCAGTTCGTTTGGTAGAGCTAACTATGGCTACACCTTC	CASSSFGRANYGYTF
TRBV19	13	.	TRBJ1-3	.	TGTGCCAGTAGCGAGCGATCTGGAAACACCATATATTTT	CASSERSGNTIYF
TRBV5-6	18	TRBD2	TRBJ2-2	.	TGTGCCAGCAGCATACCGGGACTAGCGGGAGGGCATGCGGGGGAGCTGTTTTTT	CASSIPGLAGGHAGELFF
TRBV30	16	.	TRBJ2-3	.	TGTGCCTGGAGTGACGGGACTCCCGGGAGAGGAGATACGCAGTATTTT	CAWSDGTPGRGDTQYF
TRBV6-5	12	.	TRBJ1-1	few	TGTGCCAGCAGCACGGGGAACACTGAAGCTTTCTTT	CASSTGNTEAFF
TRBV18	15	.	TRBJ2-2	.	TGTGCCAGCTCACCTACGGGGGGCGCCACCGGGGAGCTGTTTTTT	CASSPTGGATGELFF
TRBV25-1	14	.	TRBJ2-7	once	TGTGCCAGCAGTGAATGGGCCGAAACCTACGAGCAGTACTTC	CASSEWAETYEQYF
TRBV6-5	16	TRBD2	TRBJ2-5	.	TGTGCCAGCAGTTACTCGGGACTAGCGGGGGGAGAGACCCAGTACTTC	CASSYSGLAGGETQYF
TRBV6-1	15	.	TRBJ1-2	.	TGTGCCAGCAGTGAAGCGCTAGGAGGAACCTATGGCTACACCTTC	CASSEALGGTYGYTF
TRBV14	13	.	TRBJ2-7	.	TGTGCCAGCAGCCCCCTCGGACAGTACGAGCAGTACTTC	CASSPLGQYEQYF
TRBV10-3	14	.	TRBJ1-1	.	TGTGCCATCAGTGCCTCTGACAGGAACACTGAAGCTTTCTTT	CAISASDRNTEAFF
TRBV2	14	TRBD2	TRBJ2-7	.	TGTGCCAGCAGAGGGGCTAGCGGGAAGGGCGAGCAGTACTTC	CASRGASGKGEQYF
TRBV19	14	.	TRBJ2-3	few	TGTGCCAGTAGTGAACGGGGTCACACAGATACGCAGTATTTT	CASSERGHTDTQYF
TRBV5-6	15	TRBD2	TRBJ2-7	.	TGTGCCAGCAGCTCCCCGGGGGGTGGCGCCTACGAGCAGTACTTC	CASSSPGGGAYEQYF
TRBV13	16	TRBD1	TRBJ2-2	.	TGTGCCAGCAGCTTAGGGGACAGGGAGAACACCGGGGAGCTGTTTTTT	CASSLGDRENTGELFF
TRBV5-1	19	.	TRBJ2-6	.	TGCGCCACCAGTGGCGTTCTCGTGGGGGGAAACTCTGGGGCCAACGTCCTGACTTTC	CATSGVLVGGNSGANVLTF
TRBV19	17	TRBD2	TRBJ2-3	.	TGTGCCAGTTCCAAGCGGGGGGACCCAATCCTCACAGATACGCAGTATTTT	CASSKRGDPILTDTQYF
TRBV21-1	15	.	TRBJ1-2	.	TGTGCCAGCAGCAAAGCTCTGAAACAGGGGCCCGGCTACACCTTC	CASSKALKQGPGYTF
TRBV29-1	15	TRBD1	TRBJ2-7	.	TGCAGCGTCGGCGGGACAGGCCAGCTCTCCTACGAGCAGTACTTC	CSVGGTGQLSYEQYF
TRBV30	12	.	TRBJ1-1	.	TGTGCCTGGGATTTCCTAAACACTGAAGCTTTCTTT	CAWDFLNTEAFF
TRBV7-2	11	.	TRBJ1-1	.	TGTGCCAGCGGAGAGAACACTGAAGCTTTCTTT	CASGENTEAFF
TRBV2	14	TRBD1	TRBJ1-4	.	TGTGCCAGCAACGGACAGGGATGGGCTGAAAAACTGTTTTTT	CASNGQGWAEKLFF
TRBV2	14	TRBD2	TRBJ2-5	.	TGTGCCAGCGGGGGACTAGCGGATCAAGAGACCCAGTACTTC	CASGGLADQETQYF
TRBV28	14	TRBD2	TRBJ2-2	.	TGTGCCAGCAGTTTAGCGGGAGGGCACGGGGAGCTGTTTTTT	CASSLAGGHGELFF
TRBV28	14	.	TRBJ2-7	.	TGTGCCAGCAGTTTCCGTGACAGACGCTACGAGCAGTACTTC	CASSFRDRRYEQYF
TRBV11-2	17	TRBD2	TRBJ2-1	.	TGTGCCAGCAGCTTAGGCTCGAGCGGGAGAGGGGTCAATGAGCAGTTCTTC	CASSLGSSGRGVNEQFF
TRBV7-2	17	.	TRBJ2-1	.	TGTGCCAGCAGCCCAAGGGTAGCCCGAGACAGGATATCTGAGCAGTTCTTC	CASSPRVARDRISEQFF
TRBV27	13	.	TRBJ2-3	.	TGTGCCAGCAGCCCTATCAACACAGATACGCAGTATTTT	CASSPINTDTQYF
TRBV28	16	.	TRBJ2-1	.	TGTGCCAGCAGTTCCCGGGTTGGCACTGGCTACAATGAGCAGTTCTTC	CASSSRVGTGYNEQFF
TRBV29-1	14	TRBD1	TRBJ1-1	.	TGCAGCGTCCGGGACAGGGCGGGTCGCGCTGAAGCTTTCTTT	CSVRDRAGRAEAFF
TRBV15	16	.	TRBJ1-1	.	TGTGCCACCAGCAGAGATCAGGCGGGAATGAACACTGAAGCTTTCTTT	CATSRDQAGMNTEAFF
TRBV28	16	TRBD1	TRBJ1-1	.	TGTGCCAGCAGTTCCGGACAGGGGGGGAAGGTCACTGAAGCTTTCTTT	CASSSGQGGKVTEAFF
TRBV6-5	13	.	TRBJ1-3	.	TGTGCCAGCAAACAGATCCTCGGAAACACCATATATTTT	CASKQILGNTIYF
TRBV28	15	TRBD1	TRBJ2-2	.	TGTGCCAGCAGTCCACAGGGGGGGAACACCGGGGAGCTGTTTTTT	CASSPQGGNTGELFF
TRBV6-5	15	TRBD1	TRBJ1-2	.	TGTGCCAGCAGGGCCCCAGGGACAGAGGTTGGTGGCTACACCTTC	CASRAPGTEVGGYTF
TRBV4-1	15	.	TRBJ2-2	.	TGCGCCAGCAGCCCTCAGGCCGAGAACACCGGGGAGCTGTTTTTT	CASSPQAENTGELFF
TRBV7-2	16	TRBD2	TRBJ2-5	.	TGTGCCAGCAGCCCAATGAGCGGGGGGGCTGGGGAGACCCAGTACTTC	CASSPMSGGAGETQYF